One sample yielded the 5 T cell receptor beta chains listed below, sequenced in a study of shared clonotypes between healthy human individuals. Assay: immunoSEQ multiplex PCR; the TCRdb copy retains only in-frame clones and omits some. Among approximately 2.4 million clones listed, approximately 95% were seen once. The sample consisted of naive CD4+ T cells sorted from blood. Subset: CD45RA+ positively selected. Every receptor here comes from a man younger than 35 in good health.

This clone was seen once. The rearrangement links TRBV12-5 to TRBJ1-1; no clear D gene. CDR1 and CDR2 from the germline V gene are LGHNT and FRNRAP. Trimming removed 3 bases at V and 1 base at J, with 9 bases between. This CDR3 has 14 residues. The CDR3 DNA reads TGTGCTAGTGGTTTTGGAAACCCGAACACTGAAGCTTTCTTT. Its translation: CASGFGNPNTEAFF. Full variable domain (missing parts from reference TRBV12-5 and TRBJ1-1): DARVTQTPRHKVTEMGQEVTMRCQPILGHNTVFWYRQTMMQGLELLAYFRNRAPLDDSGMPKDRFSAEMPDATLATLKIQPSEPRDSAVYFCASGFGNPNTEAFFGQGTRLTVV.

The genes are TRBV6-1 and TRBJ1-6; a weak D match, TRBD1 (5 bases). V lost 6 bases, J lost 8 bases, and 14 bases lay in between. There are 14 residues in the CDR3. Germline V gene lookup returns CDR1 MNHNS and CDR2 SASEGT. CDR3 loop: CASSERGGDSPLHF. For the CDR3, the DNA is TGTGCCAGCAGCGAACGGGGAGGGGATTCACCCCTCCACTTT.

The chain combines TRBV19 with TRBJ2-3; TRBD1 matches 9 bases. V shed 3 bases and J 5 bases; nucleotides not matched to a gene: 3. CDR3 length: 14 amino acids. Germline CDR1 and CDR2: LNHDA and SQIVND (reference sequence). CDR3 coding DNA: TGTGCCAGTAGTATCACAGGGGGCGGAGATACGCAGTATTTT. This codes for CASSITGGGDTQYF. Full variable domain (outside the CDR3, taken from reference TRBV19 and TRBJ2-3): DGGITQSPKYLFRKEGQNVTLSCEQNLNHDAMYWYRQDPGQGLRLIYYSQIVNDFQKGDIAEGYSVSREKKESFPLTVTSAQKNPTAFYLCASSITGGGDTQYFGPGTRLTVL.

This sequence joins TRBV2 and TRBJ2-7; possibly TRBD2 for D (6 bases). Trimming took off 3 bases at V and 1 base at J, with 19 bases between the two ends. The germline V gene has CDR1 SNHLY and CDR2 FYNNEI. The CDR3 is made up of 17 amino acids. CDR3: CASSEGLALRGSYEQYF. The CDR3 DNA sequence: TGTGCCAGCAGTGAGGGGCTTGCGTTGCGGGGTTCCTACGAGCAGTACTTC.

The V and J genes are TRBV28 and TRBJ2-7, with D tentatively TRBD1 or TRBD2 (6 bases each). The CDR3 spans 15 residues. V lost 5 bases to trimming and J lost 3 bases, with 17 bases between them. Germline CDR1 reads MDHEN; CDR2 reads SYDVKM. The CDR3 here is CASSEQGGGSYEQYF. The CDR3 nucleotides read TGTGCCAGCAGTGAACAGGGAGGAGGTAGCTACGAGCAGTACTTC.